There are many counts of the clone carrying this T cell receptor (beta chain). What it binds is not known. The time point denotes: newly diagnosed GD, antithyroid drugs for less than 3 months. Isolated PBMC RNA provided the starting material for the TCR library. An endocrinology department in Xi'an, China, recruited the patients. The data derive from a study of regulatory T cells in long-lasting Graves disease. Both iRepertoire HTBI primers and Arm-PCR of CDR3 regions were used to build the TCR beta libraries. TCRdb fed the multiplex PCR reads into MiXCR, producing one record per CDR3 protein. Found here are 300,000 to 400,000 distinct CDR3 sequences, 15% to 19% of them singletons; the top ten hold 22%. The CDR3 has 15 amino acids. V was trimmed by 5 bases and J by 8 bases, leaving 20 bases between them. The study's findings and limits: Persistent disease was associated with favored TRBV28 usage and with favored use of TRBJ1-2 and TRBJ2-5. Less diverse TCR repertoires were seen in persistent Graves' patients than in newly diagnosed ones.

The rearrangement joins TRBV12-3 or TRBV12-4 to TRBJ2-3, with D unclear. This specimen was peripheral blood mononuclear cells (PBMCs), taken at new diagnosis, from a patient treated with antithyroid drugs. This TCR was recovered from a female donor with Graves disease. The CDR3 sequence: CASSRLSGLQGTQYF. CDR3 DNA: TGTGCCAGCAGTCGGCTGTCTGGTCTACAAGGTACGCAGTATTTT.